Here is one T cell receptor beta chain with its context. The data were taken from a study of blood T cell repertoires in COVID-19. Study overall: Researchers got acute and convalescent COVID-19 samples from the United States, Italy and Spain. The analysed material was cDNA or gDNA that came from T cells, B-cell-depleted T cells, or PBMCs.

From germline, CDR1 is LNHDA and CDR2 SQIVND (reference sequence). The germline V and J ends were trimmed by 4 bases and 7 bases, with 17 bases remaining between them. The CDR3 extends over 15 amino acids. Original processing notes: For nucleated cells, counts were estimated from reference gene primer amplification. The assay was immunoSEQ multiplex PCR, and TCRdb's table has in-frame clones only and misses some. Clone size and V and J calls were adopted from that table, with D and trimming inferred from the DNA. Found here are around 100,000 clones, around four fifths of them singletons; the top ten hold around 15%.

The TCR originated in a man over 45 with active or convalescent COVID-19. The chain recombines TRBV19 with TRBJ1-5; D possibly corresponds to TRBD1 (5 bases). The source material was peripheral blood. CDR3 protein: CASSTNQGGNQPQHF. CDR3 DNA sequence: TGTGCCAGTAGTACCAACCAGGGAGGGAACCAGCCCCAGCATTTT.